This T cell receptor beta chain was captured by sequencing in a study of patients and donors after allogeneic stem cell transplantation. CDR1 is LNHNV, CDR2 YYDKDF, per germline (reference sequence). The CDR3 sequence is 14 residues long. Deletions cut 2 bases from V and 4 bases from J, with 9 bases between. TCRdb re-analysed the RT-PCR reads in MiXCR, keeping a single row per CDR3 protein. The table records under 200,000 distinct CDR3 sequences, approximately 30% of them present only once. This rearrangement joins TRBV15 to TRBJ1-3; D is undetermined. Material for sequencing was blood, either unsorted or a sorted T cell fraction (not recorded which). The source of this sequence is a human donor who was either an allogeneic HSCT recipient or a stem cell or donor lymphocyte infusion donor (not recorded which). It is not recorded whose cells these are; they may come from a transplant donor. The CDR3, as DNA: TGTGCCACCAGCAGACCAGTGGCCGGAAACACCATATATTTT. Translated: CATSRPVAGNTIYF. Based on the CDR3 plus reference TRBV15 and TRBJ1-3, the full variable domain is DAMVIQNPRYQVTQFGKPVTLSCSQTLNHNVMYWYQQKSSQAPKLLFHYYDKDFNNEADTPDNFQSRRPNTSFCFLDIRSPGLGDTAMYLCATSRPVAGNTIYFGEGSWLTVV.